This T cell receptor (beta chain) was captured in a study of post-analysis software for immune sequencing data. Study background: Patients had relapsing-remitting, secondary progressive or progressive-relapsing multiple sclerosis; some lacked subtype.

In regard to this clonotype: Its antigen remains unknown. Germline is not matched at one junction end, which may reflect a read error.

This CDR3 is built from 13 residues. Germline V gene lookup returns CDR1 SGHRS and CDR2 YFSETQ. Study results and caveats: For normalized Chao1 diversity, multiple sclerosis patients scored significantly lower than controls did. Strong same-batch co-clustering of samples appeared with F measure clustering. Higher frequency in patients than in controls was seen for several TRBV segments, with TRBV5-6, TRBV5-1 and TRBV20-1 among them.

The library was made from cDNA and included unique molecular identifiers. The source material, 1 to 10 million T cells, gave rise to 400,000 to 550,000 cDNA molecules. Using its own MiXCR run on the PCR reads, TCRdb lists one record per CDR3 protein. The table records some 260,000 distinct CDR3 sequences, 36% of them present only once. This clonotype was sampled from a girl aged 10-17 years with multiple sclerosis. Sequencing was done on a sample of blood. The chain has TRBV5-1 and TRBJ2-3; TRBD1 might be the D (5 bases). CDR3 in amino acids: CASSLVGQDMQYF. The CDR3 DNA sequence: TGCGCCAGCAGCTTGGTGGGGCAGGATATGCAGTATTTT.